This entry lists 19 T cell receptor beta chains sequenced from one sample in a study of blood T cell repertoires in COVID-19. Profiled with immunoSEQ multiplex PCR; TCRdb holds only in-frame clones, not every one. This sample has around 300,000 clones, with roughly 88% found just once. The specimen sequenced was PBMCs or T cells enriched from blood (not recorded which). The receptors were sampled from a man aged 30-40 years who had recovered from COVID-19.

This sequence joins TRBV9 and TRBJ2-7; D perhaps matches TRBD1 (6 bases). The germline V and J ends were trimmed by 1 base and 6 bases, with 17 bases remaining between them. CDR3 length: 15 amino acids. In germline, CDR1 is SGDLS, CDR2 YYNGEE. CDR3 bases: TGTGCCAGCAGCGTACTTTCAGGGGCCCAGGGCGAGCAGTACTTC. It codes for CASSVLSGAQGEQYF.

The chain couples TRBV29-1 to TRBJ2-1; D is perhaps TRBD1 (6 bases). There are 14 residues in the CDR3. Germline V lookup: CDR1 SQVTM, CDR2 ANQGSEA. V shed 4 bases and J shed 6 bases, with 16 bases lying between them. Here the CDR3 DNA reads TGCAGCGTTGTGGGTCAGGGGACCTCCAATGAGCAGTTCTTC. Encoded protein: CSVVGQGTSNEQFF.

In DNA form, the CDR3 reads TGTGCCAGCAGCCAGGAGATCTTGAGCTCCTATAATTCACCCCTCCACTTT. It translates to CASSQEILSSYNSPLHF. This chain uses TRBV4-2 with TRBJ1-6, with unresolved D. V was pared by 3 bases and J by 0 bases, with 12 bases between. Germline CDR1 and CDR2: LGHNA and YNFKEQ. The CDR3 runs 17 residues.

This clone was counted a single time. This chain links TRBV15 with TRBJ2-6, with D possibly TRBD1 on 5 matching bases. Germline values: CDR1 LNHNV, CDR2 YYDKDF (reference sequence). V gave up 0 bases and J gave up 0 bases, with 12 bases separating them. The CDR3 is 18 amino acids. CDR3 protein: CATSRELTTGSGANVLTF. For the CDR3, the DNA is TGTGCCACCAGCAGAGAACTAACCACAGGCTCTGGGGCCAACGTCCTGACTTTC.

This sequence joins TRBV19 and TRBJ1-5; no clear D. Trimming removed 6 bases from V and 7 bases from J, with 16 bases in between. CDR1 LNHDA and CDR2 SQIVND come from the germline V gene (reference sequence). The CDR3 spans 14 residues. Here the CDR3 DNA reads TGTGCCAGTAGATCTGGGAGGGAAAGACAGCCCCAGCATTTT. As protein: CASRSGRERQPQHF.

This clone was counted once. This sample includes further DNA sequences coding for the same CDR3. The rearrangement uses TRBV18 and TRBJ1-2; possibly TRBD1 for D (5 bases). Between the trimmed V and J ends, which lost 0 bases and 3 bases, there was a span of 8 bases. The CDR3 extends over 14 amino acids. The V gene's germline CDR1 is KGHSH and CDR2 LQKENI. The CDR3 here is CASSPPQGDYGYTF. CDR3 coding DNA: TGTGCCAGCTCACCACCGCAGGGCGACTATGGCTACACCTTC.

This chain uses TRBV12-3 or TRBV12-4 with TRBJ2-2; tentatively, D is TRBD1 (6 bases). This CDR3 region has 13 residues. V was trimmed by 3 bases and J by 7 bases, leaving 9 bases between them. The CDR3 loop is CASSLGAVGELFF. The CDR3 DNA follows: TGTGCCAGCAGTTTGGGGGCAGTCGGGGAGCTGTTTTTT.

The chain carries TRBV6-5 and TRBJ1-3, with no clear D. The CDR3 is made up of 12 amino acids. The V end was cut by 6 bases, the J end by 16 bases, with 19 bases between. In germline, CDR1 is MNHEY, CDR2 SVGAGI. The CDR3: CASRTAGFVTYF. CDR3 sequence (DNA): TGTGCCAGCAGGACTGCGGGGTTCGTCACGTATTTT.

The rearrangement links TRBV10-2 to TRBJ1-6; 8 nucleotides match TRBD1. The V and J ends lost 7 bases and 7 bases, in that order; junction bases with no gene match: 12. The CDR3 has 16 amino acids. Germline-derived CDR1 and CDR2 are WSHSY and SAAADI. The CDR3 is CASNTGTGTVNSPLHF. CDR3 in DNA: TGCGCCAGCAACACAGGGACAGGAACAGTCAATTCACCCCTCCACTTT.

The rearrangement joins TRBV30 to TRBJ1-1, with TRBD1 identical over 7 bases. J was trimmed by 8 bases and V by 8 bases; bases with no gene match: 20. The V gene's germline CDR1 is GTSNPN and CDR2 SVGIG (reference sequence). The CDR3 covers 15 residues. In nucleotides, the CDR3 is TGTGCCGGCCGATGGGCAGGGGGTTCAACCTCCGAAGCTTTCTTT. Its protein is CAGRWAGGSTSEAFF.

The chain recombines TRBV10-3 with TRBJ2-2, with D uncertain. V was trimmed by 5 bases and J by 4 bases, leaving 11 bases between them. The CDR3 has 14 residues. The germline V gene has CDR1 ENHRY and CDR2 SYGVKD. The CDR3 DNA reads as TGTGCCATCAGTTCGGAAGGCGGCACCGGGGAGCTGTTTTTT. It codes for CAISSEGGTGELFF.

The V call is TRBV30, the J call TRBJ1-6, with TRBD1 matching 8 bases. With V trimmed by 3 bases and J by 9 bases, 7 bases remained unmatched. The CDR3 is 14 amino acids. From germline, CDR1 is GTSNPN and CDR2 SVGIG (reference sequence). The CDR3 loop is CAWRSGQGGSPLHF. The CDR3 DNA sequence: TGTGCCTGGAGATCTGGACAGGGAGGTTCACCCCTCCACTTT.

V is TRBV6-5 and J is TRBJ2-7, with D maybe TRBD2 (6 bases). The CDR3 covers 15 residues. Trimming removed 6 bases at V and 2 bases at J, with 17 bases between. CDR1 and CDR2 (germline): MNHEY, SVGAGI. CDR3 bases: TGTGCCAGCAGCAGACTAGTTCCTGGTCCCTACGAGCAGTACTTC. Translating it yields CASSRLVPGPYEQYF.

The chain carries TRBV27 and TRBJ2-3; TRBD2 aligns across 9 bases. CDR3 size: 15 residues. The V gene end was trimmed by 3 bases and the J gene end by 4 bases; junction bases not matched to a gene: 5. Germline V gene sequence: CDR1 MNHEY, CDR2 SMNVEV (reference sequence). The CDR3 DNA reads as TGTGCCAGCAGTTTCGGCGGGGGGGCTGCAGATACGCAGTATTTT. Translating gives CASSFGGGAADTQYF.

The V call is TRBV5-6, the J call TRBJ2-2; D ambiguous. CDR3 size: 17 residues. Trimming took off 4 bases at V and 1 base at J, with 17 bases between the two ends. CDR1 is SGHDT and CDR2 is YYEEEE in the germline V gene. This CDR3 is CASSHSLTARNTGELFF. CDR3 nucleotide sequence: TGTGCCAGCAGCCACTCTCTAACAGCCAGGAACACCGGGGAGCTGTTTTTT. Filled out from reference TRBV5-6 and TRBJ2-2, the complete variable domain reads DAGVTQSPTHLIKTRGQQVTLRCSPKSGHDTVSWYQQALGQGPQFIFQYYEEEERQRGNFPDRFSGHQFPNYSSELNVNALLLGDSALYLCASSHSLTARNTGELFFGEGSRLTVL.

The V gene is TRBV7-9, the J gene TRBJ2-7; TRBD1 might be the D (6 bases). Trimming removed 5 bases from V and 5 bases from J, with 13 bases in between. The CDR3 totals 13 residues. CDR1 is SEHNR and CDR2 is FQNEAQ in the germline V gene (reference sequence). The CDR3 coding sequence is TGTGCCAGCAGCAACCACCACAGGGACGAGCAGTACTTC. It yields the protein CASSNHHRDEQYF.

The table lists this clone with a count of one. The chain joins TRBV27 to TRBJ1-6; the D is unclear. This CDR3 is built from 16 residues. With 3 bases removed from V and 7 bases from J, the gap between germline ends came to 16 bases. CDR1 MNHEY and CDR2 SMNVEV come from the germline V gene (reference sequence). Written as DNA, the CDR3 is TGTGCCAGCAGTTTGTCTGGGCGAGGAGGGAATTCACCCCTCCACTTT. Residues: CASSLSGRGGNSPLHF.

The chain couples TRBV30 to TRBJ1-6; D call uncertain. Deletions cut 3 bases from V and 11 bases from J, with 8 bases between. Germline V gene lookup returns CDR1 GTSNPN and CDR2 SVGIG (reference sequence). This CDR3 has 11 amino acids. CDR3 bases: TGTGCCTGGAGCTTAGATGCACCCCTCCACTTT. It specifies CAWSLDAPLHF.

CDR3 amino acids: CASSRGVSGTSNEQYF. The DNA of the CDR3 is TGTGCCAGCAGCAGAGGGGTTAGCGGTACGTCTAACGAGCAGTACTTC. The chain couples TRBV7-6 to TRBJ2-7, with D perhaps TRBD2 (6 bases). The CDR3 length is 16 residues. Trimming cost V 5 bases and J 5 bases, with 22 bases left between them. Per germline, CDR1 SGHVS and CDR2 FNYEAQ.